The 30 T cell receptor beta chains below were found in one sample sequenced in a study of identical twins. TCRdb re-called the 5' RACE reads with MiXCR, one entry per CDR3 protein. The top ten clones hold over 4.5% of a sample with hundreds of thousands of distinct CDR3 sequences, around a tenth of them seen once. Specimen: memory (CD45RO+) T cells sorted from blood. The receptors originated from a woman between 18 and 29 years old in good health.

The CDR3 spells CASQDRIYEQYF. CDR3 nucleotides: TGTGCCAGCCAGGACAGGATCTACGAGCAGTACTTC. J is TRBJ2-7 and V is TRBV6-1; 7 bases align to TRBD1. The CDR3 runs to 12 residues. Germline trimming cut 8 bases from V and 3 bases from J; bases unmatched to any gene: 4. Per the germline V gene, CDR1 is MNHNS and CDR2 is SASEGT.

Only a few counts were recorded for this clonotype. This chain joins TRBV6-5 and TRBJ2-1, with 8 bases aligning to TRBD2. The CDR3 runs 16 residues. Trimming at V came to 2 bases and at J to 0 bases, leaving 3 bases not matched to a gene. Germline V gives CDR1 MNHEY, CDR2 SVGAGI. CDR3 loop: CASSYRGGSSYNEQFF. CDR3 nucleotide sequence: TGTGCCAGCAGTTACCGGGGGGGGAGCTCCTACAATGAGCAGTTCTTC.

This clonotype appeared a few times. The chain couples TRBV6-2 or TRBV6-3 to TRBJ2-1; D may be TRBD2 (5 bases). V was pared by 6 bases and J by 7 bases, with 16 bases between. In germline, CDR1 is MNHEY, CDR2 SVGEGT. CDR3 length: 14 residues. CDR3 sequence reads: CASSPSMSGNEQFF. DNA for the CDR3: TGTGCCAGCAGCCCTAGCATGAGTGGGAATGAGCAGTTCTTC.

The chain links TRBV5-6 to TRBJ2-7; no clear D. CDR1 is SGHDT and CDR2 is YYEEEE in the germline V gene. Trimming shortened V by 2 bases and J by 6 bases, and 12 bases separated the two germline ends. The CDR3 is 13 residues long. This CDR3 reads CASSLGLVSEQYF. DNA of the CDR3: TGTGCCAGCAGCTTAGGCCTCGTCTCCGAGCAGTACTTC.

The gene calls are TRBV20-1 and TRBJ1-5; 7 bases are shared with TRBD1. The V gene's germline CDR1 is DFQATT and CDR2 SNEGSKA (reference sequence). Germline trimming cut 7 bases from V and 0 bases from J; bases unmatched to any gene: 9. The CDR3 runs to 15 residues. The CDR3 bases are TGCAGTGTTCAGGGGGACAGTGGTAGCAATCAGCCCCAGCATTTT. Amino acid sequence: CSVQGDSGSNQPQHF.

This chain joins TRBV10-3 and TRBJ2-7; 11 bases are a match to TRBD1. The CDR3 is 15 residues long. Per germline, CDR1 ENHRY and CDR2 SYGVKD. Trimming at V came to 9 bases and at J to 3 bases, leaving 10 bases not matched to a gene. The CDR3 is CAIGQGAVGDYEQYF. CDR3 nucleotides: TGTGCCATTGGACAGGGGGCCGTCGGTGACTACGAGCAGTACTTC.

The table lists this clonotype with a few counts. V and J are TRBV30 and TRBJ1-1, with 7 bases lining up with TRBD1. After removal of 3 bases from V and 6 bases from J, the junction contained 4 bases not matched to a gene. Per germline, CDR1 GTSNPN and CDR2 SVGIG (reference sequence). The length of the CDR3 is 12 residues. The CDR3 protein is CAWRRQGAEAFF. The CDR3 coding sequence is TGTGCCTGGAGACGACAGGGTGCTGAAGCTTTCTTT.

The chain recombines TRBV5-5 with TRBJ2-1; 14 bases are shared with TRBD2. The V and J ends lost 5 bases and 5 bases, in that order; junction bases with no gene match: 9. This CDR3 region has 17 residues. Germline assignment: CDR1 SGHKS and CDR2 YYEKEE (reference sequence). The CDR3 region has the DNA TGTGCCAGCAGTCTAGGGACTAGCGGGAGTCGGGACAATGAGCAGTTCTTC. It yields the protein CASSLGTSGSRDNEQFF.

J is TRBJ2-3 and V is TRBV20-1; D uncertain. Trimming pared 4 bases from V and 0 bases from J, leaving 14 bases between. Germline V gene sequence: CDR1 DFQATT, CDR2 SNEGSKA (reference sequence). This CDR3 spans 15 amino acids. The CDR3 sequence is CSATARAASTDTQYF. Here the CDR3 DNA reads TGCAGTGCTACGGCCCGAGCAGCGAGCACAGATACGCAGTATTTT.

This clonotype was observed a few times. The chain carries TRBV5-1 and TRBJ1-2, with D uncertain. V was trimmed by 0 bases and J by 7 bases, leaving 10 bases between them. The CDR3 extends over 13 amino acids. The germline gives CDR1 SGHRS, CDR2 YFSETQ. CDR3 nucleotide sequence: TGCGCCAGCAGCTTGGACCCTGGAGGTGGCTACACCTTC. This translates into CASSLDPGGGYTF.

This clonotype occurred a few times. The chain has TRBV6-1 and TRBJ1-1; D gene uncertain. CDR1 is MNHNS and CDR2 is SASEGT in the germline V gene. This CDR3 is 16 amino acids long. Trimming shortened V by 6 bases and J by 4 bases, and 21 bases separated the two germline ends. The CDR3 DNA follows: TGTGCCAGCAGCCCCCGCGCGGGAACCGCGGGCACTGAAGCTTTCTTT. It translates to CASSPRAGTAGTEAFF.

The CDR3 region has the DNA TGTGCCAGCAGCGGACAGGGGGTTAGTGAAAAACTGTTTTTT. It codes for CASSGQGVSEKLFF. The chain carries TRBV6-1 and TRBJ1-4, with 10 positions matching TRBD1. The CDR3 is 14 amino acids. Losses at the gene ends were 6 bases for V and 7 bases for J; bases not matched to a gene: 5. Germline V CDR1 and CDR2: MNHNS, SASEGT.

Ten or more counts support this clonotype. The CDR3 region has the DNA TGCAGCCTACGACAGTACAATGAGCAGTTCTTC. Amino acid sequence: CSLRQYNEQFF. This chain connects TRBV29-1 to TRBJ2-1; TRBD1 might be the D (5 bases). Germline V lookup: CDR1 SQVTM, CDR2 ANQGSEA. This CDR3 spans 11 amino acids. Trimming cost V 8 bases and J 4 bases, with 9 bases left between them.

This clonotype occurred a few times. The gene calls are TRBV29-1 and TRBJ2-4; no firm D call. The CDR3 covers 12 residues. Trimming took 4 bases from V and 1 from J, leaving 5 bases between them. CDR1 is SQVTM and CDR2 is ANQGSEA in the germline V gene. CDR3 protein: CSVVGAKNIQYF. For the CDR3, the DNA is TGCAGCGTTGTCGGGGCCAAAAACATTCAGTACTTC.

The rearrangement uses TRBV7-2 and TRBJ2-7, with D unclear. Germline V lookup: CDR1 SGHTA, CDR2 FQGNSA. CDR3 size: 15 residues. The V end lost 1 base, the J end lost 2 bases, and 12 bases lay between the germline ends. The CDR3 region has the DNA TGTGCCAGCAGCTTAGATCTGGTGATGGCCTACGAGCAGTACTTC. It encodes CASSLDLVMAYEQYF.

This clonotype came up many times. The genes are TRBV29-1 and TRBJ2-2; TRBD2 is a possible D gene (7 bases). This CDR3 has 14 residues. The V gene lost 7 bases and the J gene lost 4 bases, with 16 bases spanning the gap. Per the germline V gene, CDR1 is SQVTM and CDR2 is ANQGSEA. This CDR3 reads CSASRGAGTGELFF. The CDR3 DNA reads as TGCAGCGCCTCTCGGGGGGCGGGCACCGGGGAGCTGTTTTTT.

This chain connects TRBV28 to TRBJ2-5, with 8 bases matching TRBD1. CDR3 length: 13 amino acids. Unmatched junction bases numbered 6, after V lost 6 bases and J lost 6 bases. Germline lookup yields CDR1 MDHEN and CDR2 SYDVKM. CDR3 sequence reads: CASRGQGKKTQYF. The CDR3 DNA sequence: TGTGCCAGCAGAGGACAGGGTAAAAAGACCCAGTACTTC.

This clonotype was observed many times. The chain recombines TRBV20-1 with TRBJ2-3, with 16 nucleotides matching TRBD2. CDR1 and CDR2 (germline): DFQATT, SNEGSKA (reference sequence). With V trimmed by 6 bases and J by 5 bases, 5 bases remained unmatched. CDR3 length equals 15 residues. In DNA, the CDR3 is TGCAGTGCCCGGGGACTAGCGGGGGGGATAGATACGCAGTATTTT. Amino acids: CSARGLAGGIDTQYF.

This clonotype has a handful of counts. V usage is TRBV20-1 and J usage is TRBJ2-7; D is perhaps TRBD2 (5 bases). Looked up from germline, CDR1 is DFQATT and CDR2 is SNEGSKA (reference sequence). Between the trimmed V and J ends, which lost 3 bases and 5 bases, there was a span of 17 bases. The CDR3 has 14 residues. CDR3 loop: CSASFTRGVNEQYF. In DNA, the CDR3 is TGCAGTGCTAGCTTCACTCGGGGAGTCAACGAGCAGTACTTC.

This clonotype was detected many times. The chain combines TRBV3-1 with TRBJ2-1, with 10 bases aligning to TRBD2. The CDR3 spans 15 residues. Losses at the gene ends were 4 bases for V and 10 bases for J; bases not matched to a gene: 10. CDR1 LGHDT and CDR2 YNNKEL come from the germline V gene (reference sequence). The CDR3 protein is CASSRPSGGASEQFF. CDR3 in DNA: TGTGCCAGCAGCCGGCCCAGCGGGGGGGCATCCGAGCAGTTCTTC.

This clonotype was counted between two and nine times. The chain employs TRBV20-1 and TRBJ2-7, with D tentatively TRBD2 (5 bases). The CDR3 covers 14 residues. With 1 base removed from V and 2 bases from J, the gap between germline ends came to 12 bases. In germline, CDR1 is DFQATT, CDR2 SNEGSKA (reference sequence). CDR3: CSARAGNTAYEQYF. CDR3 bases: TGCAGTGCTAGAGCCGGGAATACCGCCTACGAGCAGTACTTC.

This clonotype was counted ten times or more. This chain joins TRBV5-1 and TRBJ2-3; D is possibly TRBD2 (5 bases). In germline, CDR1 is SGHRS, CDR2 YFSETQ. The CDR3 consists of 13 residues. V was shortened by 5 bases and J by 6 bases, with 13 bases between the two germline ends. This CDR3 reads CASSRGFDDTQYF. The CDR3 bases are TGCGCCAGCAGTAGAGGGTTCGATGATACGCAGTATTTT.

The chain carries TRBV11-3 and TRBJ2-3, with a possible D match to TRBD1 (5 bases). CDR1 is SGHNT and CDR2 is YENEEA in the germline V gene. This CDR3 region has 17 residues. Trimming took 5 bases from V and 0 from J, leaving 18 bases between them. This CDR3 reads CASSPGLTKQSTDTQYF. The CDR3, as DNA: TGTGCCAGCAGCCCAGGGCTCACTAAGCAGAGCACAGATACGCAGTATTTT.

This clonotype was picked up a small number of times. The chain's CDR3 is CASSRSGFAQSYEQYF. The DNA of the CDR3 is TGTGCCAGTAGTCGGAGTGGGTTTGCCCAGTCCTACGAGCAGTACTTC. This rearrangement joins TRBV19 to TRBJ2-7; D unclear. This CDR3 comprises 16 residues. The V end was cut by 5 bases, the J end by 1 base, with 18 bases between. The V gene's germline CDR1 is LNHDA and CDR2 SQIVND (reference sequence).

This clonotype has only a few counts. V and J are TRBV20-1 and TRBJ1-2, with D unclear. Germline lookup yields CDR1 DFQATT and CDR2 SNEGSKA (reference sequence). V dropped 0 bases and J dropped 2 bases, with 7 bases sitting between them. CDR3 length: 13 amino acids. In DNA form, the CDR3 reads TGCAGTGCTAGAGAATCAGAGAACTATGGCTACACCTTC. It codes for CSARESENYGYTF.

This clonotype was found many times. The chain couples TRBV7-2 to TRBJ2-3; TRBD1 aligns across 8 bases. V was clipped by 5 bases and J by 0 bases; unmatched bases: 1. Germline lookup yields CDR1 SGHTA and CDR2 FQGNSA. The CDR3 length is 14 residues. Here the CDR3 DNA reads TGTGCCAGCAGCCGACAGGGGAGCACAGATACGCAGTATTTT. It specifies CASSRQGSTDTQYF.

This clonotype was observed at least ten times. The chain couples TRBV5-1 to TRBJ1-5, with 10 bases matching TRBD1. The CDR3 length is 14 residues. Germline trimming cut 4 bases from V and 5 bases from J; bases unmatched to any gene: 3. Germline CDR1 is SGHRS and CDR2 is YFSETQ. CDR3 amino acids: CASSPGQGDQPQHF. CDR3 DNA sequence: TGCGCCAGCAGCCCCGGACAGGGGGATCAGCCCCAGCATTTT.

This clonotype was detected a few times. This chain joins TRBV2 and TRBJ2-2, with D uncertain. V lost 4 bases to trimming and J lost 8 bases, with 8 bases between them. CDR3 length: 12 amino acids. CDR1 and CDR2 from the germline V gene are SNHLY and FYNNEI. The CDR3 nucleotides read TGTGCCAGCAGTGCTACCCAAGGGGAGCTGTTTTTT. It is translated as CASSATQGELFF. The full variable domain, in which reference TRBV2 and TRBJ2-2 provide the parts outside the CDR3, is EPEVTQTPSHQVTQMGQEVILRCVPISNHLYFYWYRQILGQKVEFLVSFYNNEISEKSEIFDDQFSVERPDGSNFTLKIRSTKLEDSAMYFCASSATQGELFFGEGSRLTVL.

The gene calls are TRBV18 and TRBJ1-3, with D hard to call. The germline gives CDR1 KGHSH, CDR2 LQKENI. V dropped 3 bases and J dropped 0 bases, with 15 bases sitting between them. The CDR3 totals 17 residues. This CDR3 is CASSPRALPSSGNTIYF. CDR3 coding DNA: TGTGCCAGCTCACCGAGAGCCCTGCCGAGCTCTGGAAACACCATATATTTT.

Written as DNA, the CDR3 is TGCAGTGCTGCGCCTAGCGGGAGAGGGTCCTACAATGAGCAGTTCTTC. It codes for CSAAPSGRGSYNEQFF. The V and J genes are TRBV20-1 and TRBJ2-1; 10 nucleotides match TRBD2. The CDR3 consists of 16 residues. The germline gives CDR1 DFQATT, CDR2 SNEGSKA (reference sequence). V trimming: 5 bases; J trimming: 1 base; junction bases outside the gene matches: 8.